A selection of T cell receptor beta chains follows, all from one sample in a study of neurological immune-mediated disorders. TCRdb called the 5' RACE reads again in MiXCR, with one record for every CDR3 protein. The sample consists of 40,000 or so distinct CDR3 sequences, 2.5% of them appearing once. Specimen: PBMCs. These receptors were collected from a man in his fifties or sixties with multiple sclerosis. CDR3s include the opening cysteine and the closing phenylalanine or tryptophan. D genes are given only for firm matches. Size is omitted from some rows. Given values are once, few, many or a class for expanded clones.

J gene: TRBJ1-5; clone size: many; V gene: TRBV28; D gene: TRBD1; CDR3 protein: CASTPGGHRPQHF; CDR3 DNA: TGTGCCAGCACCCCAGGGGGTCATAGGCCCCAGCATTTT
J gene: TRBJ2-3; clone size: many; V gene: TRBV15; D gene: TRBD1; CDR3 protein: CATSREQGSQDTQYF; CDR3 DNA: TGTGCCACCAGCAGAGAACAGGGGAGTCAAGATACGCAGTATTTT
J gene: TRBJ2-1; clone size: .; V gene: TRBV11-1; D gene: .; CDR3 protein: CASRVDTSGFYNEQFF; CDR3 DNA: TGTGCCAGCAGGGTGGACACGTCCGGGTTTTACAATGAGCAGTTCTTC
J gene: TRBJ2-3; clone size: many; V gene: TRBV28; D gene: TRBD1; CDR3 protein: CASSPPGQGLPRDTQYF; CDR3 DNA: TGTGCCAGCAGTCCACCGGGACAGGGGCTCCCGCGTGATACGCAGTATTTT
J gene: TRBJ2-3; clone size: many; V gene: TRBV4-3; D gene: .; CDR3 protein: CASSHWAGATDTQYF; CDR3 DNA: TGCGCCAGCAGCCACTGGGCGGGGGCCACAGATACGCAGTATTTT
J gene: TRBJ1-1; clone size: many; V gene: TRBV4-2; D gene: TRBD1; CDR3 protein: CASSPLTGMNTEAFF; CDR3 DNA: TGTGCCAGCAGCCCCTTGACAGGGATGAACACTGAAGCTTTCTTT
J gene: TRBJ1-1; clone size: .; V gene: TRBV15; D gene: .; CDR3 protein: CATSRDFGNTEAFF; CDR3 DNA: TGTGCCACCAGCAGAGATTTCGGGAACACTGAAGCTTTCTTT
J gene: TRBJ1-5; clone size: many; V gene: TRBV4-2; D gene: TRBD1; CDR3 protein: CASSQDFQVQGAPRNQPQHF; CDR3 DNA: TGTGCCAGCAGCCAGGACTTTCAGGTACAGGGGGCGCCTCGCAATCAGCCCCAGCATTTT
J gene: TRBJ2-1; clone size: many; V gene: TRBV7-8; D gene: .; CDR3 protein: CASSLAQGGSLQFF; CDR3 DNA: TGTGCCAGCAGCTTAGCTCAGGGCGGAAGTCTTCAGTTCTTC
J gene: TRBJ1-3; clone size: many; V gene: TRBV20-1; D gene: .; CDR3 protein: CSARATGLGNTIYF; CDR3 DNA: TGCAGTGCTAGGGCAACAGGGCTTGGAAACACCATATATTTT
J gene: TRBJ2-3; clone size: many; V gene: TRBV9; D gene: .; CDR3 protein: CASSAGVLVHGDTQYF; CDR3 DNA: TGTGCCAGCAGCGCAGGGGTCCTAGTCCATGGAGATACGCAGTATTTT
J gene: TRBJ1-6; clone size: many; V gene: TRBV12-3/TRBV12-4; D gene: TRBD1; CDR3 protein: CASSPGQGDSPLHF; CDR3 DNA: TGTGCCAGCAGTCCCGGACAGGGGGATTCACCCCTCCACTTT
J gene: TRBJ2-5; clone size: many; V gene: TRBV20-1; D gene: .; CDR3 protein: CSAWGWADQETQYF; CDR3 DNA: TGCAGTGCGTGGGGGTGGGCGGATCAAGAGACCCAGTACTTC
J gene: TRBJ1-5; clone size: many; V gene: TRBV15; D gene: .; CDR3 protein: CATSRTGGTSQPQHF; CDR3 DNA: TGTGCCACCAGCAGAACCGGGGGAACGAGTCAGCCCCAGCATTTT
J gene: TRBJ2-2; clone size: many; V gene: TRBV5-1; D gene: .; CDR3 protein: CASLGAGSANTGELFF; CDR3 DNA: TGCGCCAGCCTAGGGGCCGGATCTGCGAACACCGGGGAGCTGTTTTTT
J gene: TRBJ2-7; clone size: many; V gene: TRBV7-6; D gene: TRBD1; CDR3 protein: CASSSQGAYEQYF; CDR3 DNA: TGTGCCAGCAGCTCACAGGGGGCCTACGAGCAGTACTTC
J gene: TRBJ1-1; clone size: many; V gene: TRBV12-3/TRBV12-4; D gene: .; CDR3 protein: CASAETGVGNTEAFF; CDR3 DNA: TGTGCCAGCGCTGAGACGGGGGTAGGTAACACTGAAGCTTTCTTT
J gene: TRBJ2-3; clone size: many; V gene: TRBV20-1; D gene: .; CDR3 protein: CSARDSRAGDTQYF; CDR3 DNA: TGCAGTGCTAGAGATAGTCGAGCCGGCGATACGCAGTATTTT
J gene: TRBJ1-1; clone size: many; V gene: TRBV9; D gene: .; CDR3 protein: CASSVGVGVPGVNTEAFF; CDR3 DNA: TGTGCCAGCAGCGTAGGAGTAGGGGTGCCGGGGGTGAACACTGAAGCTTTCTTT
J gene: TRBJ2-7; clone size: .; V gene: TRBV4-3; D gene: .; CDR3 protein: CASSQGLGDPYEQYF; CDR3 DNA: TGCGCCAGCAGCCAAGGGCTAGGGGACCCCTACGAGCAGTACTTC
J gene: TRBJ1-6; clone size: many; V gene: TRBV3-1; D gene: .; CDR3 protein: CASSPHGAPLHF; CDR3 DNA: TGTGCCAGCAGCCCTCACGGGGCACCCCTCCACTTT
J gene: TRBJ2-2; clone size: many; V gene: TRBV20-1; D gene: TRBD2; CDR3 protein: CSATRGGLETGELFF; CDR3 DNA: TGCAGTGCTACTCGAGGGGGACTAGAGACCGGGGAGCTGTTTTTT
J gene: TRBJ2-3; clone size: many; V gene: TRBV5-1; D gene: TRBD2; CDR3 protein: CASSNSGGADTQYF; CDR3 DNA: TGCGCCAGCAGCAATAGCGGGGGGGCCGATACGCAGTATTTT
J gene: TRBJ2-7; clone size: many; V gene: TRBV6-5; D gene: .; CDR3 protein: CASSKGGRPRPYEQYF; CDR3 DNA: TGTGCCAGCAGCAAGGGAGGCAGGCCGAGGCCATACGAGCAGTACTTC
J gene: TRBJ2-7; clone size: many; V gene: TRBV20-1; D gene: TRBD2; CDR3 protein: CSASRVSGALYEQYF; CDR3 DNA: TGCAGTGCTAGCAGGGTTAGCGGGGCCCTCTACGAGCAGTACTTC
J gene: TRBJ1-6; clone size: many; V gene: TRBV5-6; D gene: .; CDR3 protein: CASSYRDNSPLNF; CDR3 DNA: TGTGCCAGCAGCTACCGCGATAATTCACCCCTCAACTTT
J gene: TRBJ1-2; clone size: .; V gene: TRBV5-1; D gene: .; CDR3 protein: CASSLAESGHRGYTF; CDR3 DNA: TGCGCCAGCAGCTTGGCCGAGTCGGGGCATCGTGGCTACACCTTC
J gene: TRBJ2-1; clone size: many; V gene: TRBV12-3/TRBV12-4; D gene: .; CDR3 protein: CASSPDSPGNEQFF; CDR3 DNA: TGTGCCAGCAGCCCCGACAGCCCGGGAAATGAGCAGTTCTTC
J gene: TRBJ2-7; clone size: many; V gene: TRBV10-3; D gene: TRBD1; CDR3 protein: CAISEGQVQEQYF; CDR3 DNA: TGTGCCATCAGTGAAGGACAGGTCCAAGAGCAGTACTTC